The clone carrying this T cell receptor (beta chain) was seen a few times. The data belong to a study of CD8 T cells in ankylosing spondylitis. A single record per CDR3 protein comes from TCRdb applying MiXCR to the 5' RACE reads. This repertoire shows a few hundred thousand distinct CDR3 sequences, more than 20% found once; its top ten account for 3.5%. V was trimmed by 7 bases and J by 6 bases, leaving 17 bases between them. CDR1 MNHNS and CDR2 SASEGT come from the germline V gene. CDR3 length equals 14 residues. The clonotype originates from a female donor with ankylosing spondylitis or in good health (not recorded which). Input material: blood, either unsorted or a sorted T cell fraction (not recorded which). The chain couples TRBV6-1 to TRBJ2-3, with a tentative D call TRBD1 (6 bases). CDR3 nucleotides: TGTGCCAGCAACGGGGACACGGGCCTCGATACGCAGTATTTT. Its translation: CASNGDTGLDTQYF.